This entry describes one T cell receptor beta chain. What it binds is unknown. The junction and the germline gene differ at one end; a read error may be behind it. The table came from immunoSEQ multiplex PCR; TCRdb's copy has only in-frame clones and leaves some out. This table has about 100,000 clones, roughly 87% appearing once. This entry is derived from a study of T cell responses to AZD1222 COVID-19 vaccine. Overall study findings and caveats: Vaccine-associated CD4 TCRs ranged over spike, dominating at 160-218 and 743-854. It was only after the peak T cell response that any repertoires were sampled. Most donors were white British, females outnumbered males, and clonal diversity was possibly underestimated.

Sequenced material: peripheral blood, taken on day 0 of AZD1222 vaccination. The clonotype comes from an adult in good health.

The CDR3 nucleotides are TGTGCCAGCAGTTTAGGGCCGGGACGGGTATATTTT. Protein product: CASSLGPGRVYF. The rearrangement uses TRBV27 and TRBJ1-1; a possible D gene is TRBD1 (5 bases). This CDR3 contains 12 residues. The V gene's germline CDR1 is MNHEY and CDR2 SMNVEV (reference sequence).